The 14 T cell receptor beta chains below were found in one sample sequenced in a study of CD8+CD57+ T cells in acquired aplastic anemia. The study profiled TCR beta VDJ and CDR3 using genomic DNA as template. TCRdb used MiXCR to reprocess the reads, holding one entry per CDR3 protein. The profile shows about 210,000 distinct CDR3 sequences, approximately 60% of them singletons. Sequenced: sorted CD4+, CD8+, or CD8+CD57+ T cells (not recorded which) from PBMCs. Receptors originate from a human donor in good health.

The chain couples TRBV24-1 to TRBJ1-6, with D possibly being TRBD1 (5 bases). Germline V gene sequence: CDR1 KGHDR, CDR2 SFDVKD. The CDR3 length is 18 residues. V lost 4 bases, J lost 0 bases, and 15 bases lay in between. The CDR3 loop reads CATSDLTEPSSYNSPLHF. The CDR3 DNA reads as TGTGCCACCAGTGACCTGACAGAGCCCAGCTCCTATAATTCACCCCTCCACTTT.

J is TRBJ2-2 and V is TRBV20-1; 10 nucleotides align to TRBD1. From germline, CDR1 is DFQATT and CDR2 SNEGSKA (reference sequence). The length of the CDR3 is 16 residues. V trimming: 0 bases; J trimming: 3 bases; junction bases outside the gene matches: 4. The CDR3 reads CSARDPGTGDTGELFF. Here the CDR3 DNA reads TGCAGTGCTAGAGATCCCGGGACAGGGGACACCGGGGAGCTGTTTTTT.

The V gene is TRBV2, the J gene TRBJ2-7; D is ambiguous. Trimming left V 2 bases short and J 2 bases short, with 10 bases between. Germline CDR1 SNHLY, CDR2 FYNNEI. This CDR3 contains 14 residues. This CDR3 reads CASSELAPPYEQYF. Here the CDR3 DNA reads TGTGCCAGCAGTGAACTGGCACCACCCTACGAGCAGTACTTC.

This clonotype was detected many times. J is TRBJ2-7 and V is TRBV30, with 11 bases aligning to TRBD1. The CDR3 loop spans 14 amino acids. V shed 3 bases and J 7 bases; nucleotides not matched to a gene: 8. The germline V gene encodes CDR1 GTSNPN and CDR2 SVGIG (reference sequence). In DNA form, the CDR3 reads TGTGCCTGGAGGACCCGGGACAGGGGGATTGAGCAGTACTTC. It specifies CAWRTRDRGIEQYF.

This chain joins TRBV20-1 and TRBJ1-6; TRBD1 matches at 9 bases. The CDR3 totals 16 residues. V shed 6 bases and J 1 base; nucleotides not matched to a gene: 7. Per the germline V gene, CDR1 is DFQATT and CDR2 is SNEGSKA (reference sequence). This CDR3 is CSALRDRASYNSPLHF. DNA for the CDR3: TGCAGTGCACTGAGGGACAGGGCGTCCTATAATTCACCCCTCCACTTT.

The rearrangement links TRBV5-1 to TRBJ1-6; TRBD1 agrees at 8 bases. Per the germline V gene, CDR1 is SGHRS and CDR2 is YFSETQ. The CDR3 consists of 16 residues. Trimming took 5 bases from V and 10 from J; bases not matched to a gene: 14. The CDR3 here is CASSRAGQGGRSPLHF. In nucleotides, the CDR3 is TGCGCCAGCAGTCGTGCCGGACAGGGCGGTCGGTCACCCCTCCACTTT.

The chain joins TRBV25-1 to TRBJ1-2; D remains unclear. The CDR3 contains 13 residues. V lost 2 bases to trimming and J lost 5 bases, with 9 bases between them. Germline assignment: CDR1 MGHDK and CDR2 SYGVNS. CDR3 residues: CASSEGRRYGYTF. The DNA for the CDR3 is TGTGCCAGCAGTGAAGGGCGGAGGTATGGCTACACCTTC.

This clonotype was seen only a few times. The chain uses TRBV10-3 and TRBJ2-7; TRBD1 aligns across 8 bases. V gave up 8 bases and J gave up 0 bases; unmatched junction bases: 9. CDR3 length: 15 residues. Germline CDR1 ENHRY, CDR2 SYGVKD. DNA of the CDR3: TGTGCCATCGGTGGACAGGGCCCAAGCTCCTACGAGCAGTACTTC. Its translation is CAIGGQGPSSYEQYF.

The chain carries TRBV19 and TRBJ1-3; D gene unclear. Germline V gene data show CDR1 as LNHDA and CDR2 as SQIVND (reference sequence). V was trimmed by 6 bases and J by 2 bases, leaving 11 bases between them. CDR3 length: 14 amino acids. The CDR3 DNA reads as TGTGCCAGTAGCATCGGTGTGGCTGGAAACACCATATATTTT. It yields the protein CASSIGVAGNTIYF.

The gene calls are TRBV19 and TRBJ1-5; the D gene is possibly TRBD1 (5 bases). Germline-derived CDR1 and CDR2 are LNHDA and SQIVND (reference sequence). Between the trimmed V and J ends, which lost 5 bases and 5 bases, there was a span of 19 bases. The length of the CDR3 is 16 residues. CDR3 bases: TGTGCCAGTAGTGCATACGGCAGAGGGGAGCATCAGCCCCAGCATTTT. As protein: CASSAYGRGEHQPQHF.

As for this clonotype: The junction departs from germline at one end; a sequencing error may be responsible. This rearrangement joins TRBV24-1 to TRBJ2-7, with TRBD1 matching over 11 bases. Germline CDR1 and CDR2: KGHDR and SFDVKD. The CDR3 sequence is 15 residues long. As DNA, the CDR3 is TGTGCCACCAGTGACCCGGACAGGGGGCTCGATGAGCGGTACTTC. Its protein product is CATSDPDRGLDERYF.

This clonotype was recorded many times. This CDR3 fails to terminate in the conserved phenylalanine or tryptophan, so it likely reflects a read error. The V gene is TRBV29-1, the J gene TRBJ2-7; perhaps D is TRBD1 or TRBD2 (5 bases each). V was trimmed by 5 bases and J by 4 bases, leaving 12 bases between them. Germline V gene data show CDR1 as SQVTM and CDR2 as ANQGSEA. The CDR3 covers 12 residues. The CDR3 sequence: CSVSQGDYEQYL. The CDR3 region has the DNA TGCAGCGTTTCCCAGGGAGATTACGAGCAGTACCTC.

This clonotype was picked up many times. The chain couples TRBV27 to TRBJ2-1, with D perhaps matching TRBD2 (6 bases). From germline, CDR1 is MNHEY and CDR2 SMNVEV (reference sequence). This CDR3 contains 14 residues. The germline V and J ends were trimmed by 3 bases and 2 bases, with 8 bases remaining between them. The CDR3 bases are TGTGCCAGCAGTTTCGGCGGGACCTACAATGAGCAGTTCTTC. This gives the protein CASSFGGTYNEQFF.

The V call is TRBV10-1, the J call TRBJ1-5; D is perhaps TRBD1 (6 bases). CDR3 size: 13 residues. Trimming shortened V by 4 bases and J by 6 bases, and 10 bases separated the two germline ends. Germline values: CDR1 WNHNN, CDR2 SYGVQD (reference sequence). In DNA form, the CDR3 reads TGCGCCAGCAGTGGGGGGCTCGGTCAGCCCCAGCATTTT. Amino acids: CASSGGLGQPQHF.